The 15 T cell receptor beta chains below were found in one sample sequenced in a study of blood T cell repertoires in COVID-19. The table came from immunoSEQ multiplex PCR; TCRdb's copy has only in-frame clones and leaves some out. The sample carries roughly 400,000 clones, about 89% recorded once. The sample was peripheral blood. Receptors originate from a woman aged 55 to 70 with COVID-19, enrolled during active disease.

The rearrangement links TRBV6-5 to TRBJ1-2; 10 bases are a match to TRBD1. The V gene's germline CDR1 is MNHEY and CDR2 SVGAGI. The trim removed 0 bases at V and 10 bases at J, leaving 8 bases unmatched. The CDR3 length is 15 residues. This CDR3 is CASSYSGQGIGPYTF. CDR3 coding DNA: TGTGCCAGCAGTTACTCGGGACAGGGGATCGGGCCCTACACCTTC.

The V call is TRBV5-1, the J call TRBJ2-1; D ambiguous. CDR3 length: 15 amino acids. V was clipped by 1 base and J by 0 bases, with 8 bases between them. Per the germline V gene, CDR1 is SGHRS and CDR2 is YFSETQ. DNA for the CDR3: TGCGCCAGCAGCTTGAACACGGGCTCCTACAATGAGCAGTTCTTC. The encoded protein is CASSLNTGSYNEQFF.

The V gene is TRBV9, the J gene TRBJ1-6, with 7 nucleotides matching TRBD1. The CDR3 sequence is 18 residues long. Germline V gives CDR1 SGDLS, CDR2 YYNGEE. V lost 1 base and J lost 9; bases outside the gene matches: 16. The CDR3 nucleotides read TGTGCCAGCAGCGTATCCGGACTTACAGGGGCCGGCTTTTCACCCCTCCACTTT. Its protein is CASSVSGLTGAGFSPLHF.

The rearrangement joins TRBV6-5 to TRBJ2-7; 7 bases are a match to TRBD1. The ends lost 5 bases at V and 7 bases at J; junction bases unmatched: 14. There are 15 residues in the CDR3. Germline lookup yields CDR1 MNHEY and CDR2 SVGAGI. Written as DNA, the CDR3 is TGTGCCAGCAGTCGACAGGGCCGCAACCAGGGTGAGCAGTACTTC. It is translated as CASSRQGRNQGEQYF.

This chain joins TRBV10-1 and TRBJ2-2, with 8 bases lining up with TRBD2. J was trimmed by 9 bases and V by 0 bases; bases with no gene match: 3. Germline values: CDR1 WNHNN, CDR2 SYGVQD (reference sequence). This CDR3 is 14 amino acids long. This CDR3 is CASSESSGGRELFF. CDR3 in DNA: TGCGCCAGCAGTGAGTCCAGCGGGGGCCGGGAGCTGTTTTTT.

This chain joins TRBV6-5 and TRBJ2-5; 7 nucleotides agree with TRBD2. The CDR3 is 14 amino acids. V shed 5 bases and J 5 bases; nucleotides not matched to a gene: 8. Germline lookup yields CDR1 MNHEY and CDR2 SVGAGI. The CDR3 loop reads CASSQPGLRETQYF. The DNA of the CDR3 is TGTGCCAGCAGTCAGCCGGGACTAAGGGAGACCCAGTACTTC.

The CDR3 region is CSVEDPTGSYYGYTF. The CDR3 DNA is TGCAGCGTTGAAGACCCGACAGGATCCTACTATGGCTACACCTTC. The rearrangement uses TRBV29-1 and TRBJ1-2, with a tentative D call TRBD1 (6 bases). CDR3 length equals 15 residues. With 0 bases removed from V and 3 bases from J, the gap between germline ends came to 14 bases. Germline CDR1 is SQVTM and CDR2 is ANQGSEA.

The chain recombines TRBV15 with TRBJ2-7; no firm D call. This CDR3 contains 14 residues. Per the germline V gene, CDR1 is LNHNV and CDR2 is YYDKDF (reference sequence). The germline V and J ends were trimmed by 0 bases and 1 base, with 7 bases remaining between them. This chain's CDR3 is CATSREPLSYEQYF. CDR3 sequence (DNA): TGTGCCACCAGCAGAGAGCCACTATCCTACGAGCAGTACTTC. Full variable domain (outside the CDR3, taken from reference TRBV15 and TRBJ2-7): DAMVIQNPRYQVTQFGKPVTLSCSQTLNHNVMYWYQQKSSQAPKLLFHYYDKDFNNEADTPDNFQSRRPNTSFCFLDIRSPGLGDTAMYLCATSREPLSYEQYFGPGTRLTVT.

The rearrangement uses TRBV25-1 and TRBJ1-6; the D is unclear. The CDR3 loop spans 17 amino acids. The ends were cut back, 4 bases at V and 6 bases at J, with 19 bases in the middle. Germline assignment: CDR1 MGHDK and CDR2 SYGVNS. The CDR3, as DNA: TGTGCCAGCAGTGCGGGAGGAGCAGGCGAGACTAATTCACCCCTCCACTTT. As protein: CASSAGGAGETNSPLHF.

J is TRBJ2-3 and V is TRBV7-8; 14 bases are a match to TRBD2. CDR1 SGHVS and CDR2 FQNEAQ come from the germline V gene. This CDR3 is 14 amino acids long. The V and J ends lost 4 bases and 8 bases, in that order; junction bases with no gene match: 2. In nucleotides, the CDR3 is TGTGCCAGCAGCTCCGGGACTAGCGGGGGTACGCAGTATTTT. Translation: CASSSGTSGGTQYF.

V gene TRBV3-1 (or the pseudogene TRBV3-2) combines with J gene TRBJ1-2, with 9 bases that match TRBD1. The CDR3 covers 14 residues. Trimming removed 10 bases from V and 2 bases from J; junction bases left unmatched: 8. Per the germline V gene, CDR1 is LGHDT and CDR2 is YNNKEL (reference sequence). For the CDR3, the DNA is TGTGCCACCACACGGGACAGGGTGAACTATGGCTACACCTTC. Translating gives CATTRDRVNYGYTF.

The CDR3: CANTQDSTDTQYF. The CDR3, as DNA: TGTGCCAACACACAGGATAGCACAGATACGCAGTATTTT. V is TRBV2 and J is TRBJ2-3, with a weak D call TRBD1 (5 bases). Germline assignment: CDR1 SNHLY and CDR2 FYNNEI. This CDR3 is 13 amino acids long. Trimming left V 10 bases short and J 0 bases short, with 11 bases between.

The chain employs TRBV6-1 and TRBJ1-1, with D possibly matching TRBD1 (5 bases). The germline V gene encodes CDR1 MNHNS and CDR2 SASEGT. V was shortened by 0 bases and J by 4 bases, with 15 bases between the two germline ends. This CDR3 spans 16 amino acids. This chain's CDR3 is CASSEAGMGGVTEAFF. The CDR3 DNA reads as TGTGCCAGCAGTGAAGCAGGGATGGGGGGAGTCACTGAAGCTTTCTTT.

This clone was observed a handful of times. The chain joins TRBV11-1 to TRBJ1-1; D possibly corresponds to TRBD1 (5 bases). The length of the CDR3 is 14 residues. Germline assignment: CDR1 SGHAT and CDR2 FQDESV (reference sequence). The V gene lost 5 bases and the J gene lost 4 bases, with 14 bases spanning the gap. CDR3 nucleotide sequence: TGTGCCAGCAGCCTTTTGGACAAGCGCACTGAAGCTTTCTTT. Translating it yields CASSLLDKRTEAFF.

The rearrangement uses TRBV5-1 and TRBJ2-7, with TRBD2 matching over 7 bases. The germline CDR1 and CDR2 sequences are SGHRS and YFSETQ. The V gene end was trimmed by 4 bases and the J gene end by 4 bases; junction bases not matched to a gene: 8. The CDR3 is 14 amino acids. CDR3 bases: TGCGCCAGCAGCCCTGGACTAGACCCTTACGAGCAGTACTTC. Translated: CASSPGLDPYEQYF.